Each of the 2 T cell receptor beta chains below was sequenced from the same sample in a study of cytomegalovirus exposure and HLA in healthy donors. The PCR ran on 60 Vbeta and 13 Jbeta primers. Assay: immunoSEQ multiplex PCR; the TCRdb copy retains only in-frame clones and omits some. The repertoire holds approximately 170,000 clones, with roughly 80% as singletons. Material for sequencing was PBMCs. The receptors come from a young woman in good health and CMV-seronegative.

This chain connects TRBV4-3 to TRBJ1-6, with a tentative D call TRBD1 (5 bases). V lost 0 bases, J lost 7 bases, and 13 bases lay in between. This CDR3 has 16 amino acids. The germline V gene encodes CDR1 LGHNA and CDR2 YSLEER. For the CDR3, the DNA is TGCGCCAGCAGCCAAGAAGCTTCGGGGGGGAATTCACCCCTCCACTTT. Translating it yields CASSQEASGGNSPLHF.

This clone was seen a handful of times. This CDR3 is CASSNTELAGSTDTQYF. CDR3 in DNA: TGTGCCAGCAGTAACACCGAACTAGCGGGTAGCACAGATACGCAGTATTTT. The chain links TRBV28 to TRBJ2-3, with TRBD2 matching over 9 bases. Germline assignment: CDR1 MDHEN and CDR2 SYDVKM. V shed 5 bases and J 0 bases; nucleotides not matched to a gene: 9. The CDR3 is 17 residues long.